This T cell receptor (beta chain) was identified during a study of blood T cells in healthy people across ages. This clonotype appeared a few times. The authors ran a second PCR of roughly 6 to 12 cycles using a sample-barcoded 5' primer and a J-beta primer mix. TCRdb independently ran MiXCR on the 5' RACE reads; one entry per CDR3 protein. The data hold roughly 550,000 distinct CDR3 sequences, with approximately 25% observed a single time. Trimming cost V 0 bases and J 4 bases, with 10 bases left between them. Germline CDR1 is LGHDT and CDR2 is YNNKEL (reference sequence). This CDR3 is 15 amino acids long. These data are also associated with another study on T cells of mothers and their children. Per that paper: A few healthy Caucasian mothers, along with their six children, were the donors.

The chain couples TRBV3-1 to TRBJ2-1, with D perhaps matching TRBD1 (6 bases). This clonotype originated in a boy aged 5-17 years in good health. The sequenced sample consisted of blood. CDR3 loop: CASSQEGHLYNEQFF. Here the CDR3 DNA reads TGTGCCAGCAGCCAAGAGGGACATCTTTACAATGAGCAGTTCTTC.